These T cell receptor beta chains were read from a single sample in a study of T-cell memory formation after mild COVID-19. TCRdb redid the calling of the 5' RACE reads with MiXCR, one entry per CDR3 protein. This table has some 30,000 distinct CDR3 sequences, roughly 7% appearing once. Sample: PBMCs or a T cell subset sorted from them (not recorded which). Receptor source: an adult woman who had mild COVID-19 (a few samples of this study predate the infection). Cell type and time point are not known. Each CDR3 is given with its conserved first and last residue.

length: 14
J: TRBJ2-1
V: TRBV7-9
CDR3: CASSLGQGPNEQFF

length: 17
J: TRBJ2-2
V: TRBV7-2
CDR3: CASSQYTGGSATGELFF

length: 16
J: TRBJ2-3
V: TRBV5-6
CDR3: CASSLWVGQGDPTQYF

length: 18
J: TRBJ2-7
V: TRBV9
CDR3: CASSPGTSGSPTSYEQYF

length: 14
J: TRBJ2-7
V: TRBV5-1
CDR3: CASSLDGRGSEQYF

length: 17
J: TRBJ1-3
V: TRBV5-1
CDR3: CASSGQPGSISGNTIYF

length: 11
J: TRBJ2-7
V: TRBV11-1
CDR3: CASSSIYEQYF

length: 13
J: TRBJ1-1
V: TRBV5-1
CDR3: CASSSQGLTEAFF

length: 14
J: TRBJ1-6
V: TRBV20-1
CDR3: CSATGVELRSPLHF

length: 15
J: TRBJ2-3
V: TRBV7-6
CDR3: CASSPRTASTDTQYF

length: 14
J: TRBJ2-3
V: TRBV7-2
CDR3: CASSLTQGADTQYF

length: 15
J: TRBJ1-6
V: TRBV12-3/TRBV12-4
CDR3: CASMKQSSYNSPLHF

length: 15
J: TRBJ2-5
V: TRBV7-8
CDR3: CASSYPGLAVETQYF

length: 17
J: TRBJ2-7
V: TRBV2
CDR3: CASSPLLWGATSYEQYF

length: 17
J: TRBJ1-5
V: TRBV25-1
CDR3: CASSEGSWTNSNQPQHF

length: 15
J: TRBJ2-7
V: TRBV11-2
CDR3: CASRGIAGGPHEQYF

length: 16
J: TRBJ1-5
V: TRBV20-1
CDR3: CSARAAGHYSNQPQHF

length: 15
J: TRBJ2-6
V: TRBV25-1
CDR3: CASSERFSGANVLTF

length: 16
J: TRBJ2-1
V: TRBV5-1
CDR3: CASSLAEGLAGSEQFF

length: 14
J: TRBJ2-5
V: TRBV21-1
CDR3: CASRESGCRETQYF

length: 15
J: TRBJ2-2
V: TRBV5-1
CDR3: CASSLGQTNTGELFF

length: 14
J: TRBJ2-2
V: TRBV12-3/TRBV12-4
CDR3: CASSWGLFPGKLFF

length: 15
J: TRBJ2-2
V: TRBV15
CDR3: CATSRRQANTGELFF

length: 17
J: TRBJ1-3
V: TRBV9
CDR3: CASSADRDRVRGNTIYF

length: 13
J: TRBJ2-1
V: TRBV14
CDR3: CASSQDPFRGQFF

length: 15
J: TRBJ2-7
V: TRBV7-8
CDR3: CASSLFETQGGEQYF

length: 13
J: TRBJ1-1
V: TRBV2
CDR3: CASSEAESSEAFF

length: 15
J: TRBJ2-3
V: TRBV2
CDR3: CASKGADTSTDTQYF

length: 15
J: TRBJ1-4
V: TRBV3-1
CDR3: CASSLDRATNEKLFF

length: 17
J: TRBJ2-3
V: TRBV7-6
CDR3: CASSLGLAGSSTDTQYF

length: 15
J: TRBJ1-6
V: TRBV18
CDR3: CASSPRAEGNSPLHF

length: 14
J: TRBJ1-1
V: TRBV20-1
CDR3: CSAKWGGRDTEAFF

length: 13
J: TRBJ2-5
V: TRBV7-3
CDR3: CASSYIPQETQYF

length: 17
J: TRBJ2-1
V: TRBV10-3
CDR3: CAIESSGTGSSYNEQFF

length: 10
J: TRBJ2-1
V: TRBV29-1
CDR3: CSVEHNEQFF

length: 15
J: TRBJ2-3
V: TRBV20-1
CDR3: CSANKRDRGEDTQYF

length: 15
J: TRBJ2-1
V: TRBV10-3
CDR3: CATLATSGRSDEQFF

length: 16
J: TRBJ2-3
V: TRBV20-1
CDR3: CSAIKEGTSDADTQYF

length: 14
J: TRBJ2-7
V: TRBV25-1
CDR3: CASSRNERGSQQYF

length: 15
J: TRBJ2-7
V: TRBV4-2
CDR3: CASSPSLAGTYEQYF

length: 15
J: TRBJ2-7
V: TRBV5-6
CDR3: CASSSGRGQAHEQYF

length: 14
J: TRBJ1-2
V: TRBV7-3
CDR3: CASSPQGQRYGYTF

length: 15
J: TRBJ2-7
V: TRBV7-2
CDR3: CASSPTAGQGYEQYF

length: 13
J: TRBJ1-1
V: TRBV5-4
CDR3: CASSLSERIEAFF

length: 14
J: TRBJ1-2
V: TRBV6-6
CDR3: CASSYPSPNYGYTF

length: 11
J: TRBJ1-1
V: TRBV5-1
CDR3: CASSRGTEAFF

length: 15
J: TRBJ2-3
V: TRBV6-4
CDR3: CASSDQRGEADTQYF

length: 14
J: TRBJ2-5
V: TRBV25-1
CDR3: CASSSETSLETQYF

length: 17
J: TRBJ2-3
V: TRBV4-1
CDR3: CASSQDQLAGATDTQYF

length: 12
J: TRBJ1-1
V: TRBV5-5
CDR3: CASSKGNTEAFF

length: 15
J: TRBJ2-1
V: TRBV6-5
CDR3: CASTQPSQGYNEQFF

length: 15
J: TRBJ2-7
V: TRBV4-2
CDR3: CASSQDRVAGTEQYF

length: 15
J: TRBJ2-2
V: TRBV4-3
CDR3: CASSHGTFNTGELFF

length: 13
J: TRBJ1-3
V: TRBV7-9
CDR3: CASSFVERNTIYF